This is a list of T cell receptor beta chains from one sample in a study of OX40 agonist ivuxolimab in advanced cancers. Sequencing was performed with immunoSEQ multiplex PCR; in TCRdb, only in-frame clones are kept and a portion is missing. There are under 90,000 clones in the sample; 90% occur only once, and approximately 2% lies in the top ten. Sequenced here: CD4+ or CD8+ T cells sorted from blood, sampled in a trial of the OX40 agonist ivuxolimab. These receptors were obtained from an adult with an advanced solid tumor such as melanoma, head and neck, liver or kidney cancer. CDR3s include the opening cysteine and the closing phenylalanine or tryptophan. The order of the fields is V gene, J gene, D gene, CDR3 DNA, CDR3 protein. The D gene is left open where the match is weak.

TRBV5-1	TRBJ2-5	NA	TGCGCCAGCAGCTTGGGTGCAGGTCAAGAGACCCAGTACTTC	CASSLGAGQETQYF
TRBV19	TRBJ1-2	TRBD1	TGTGCCAGTAGGGGCCTCCGGGACAGGGGGCGGACTTATGGCTACACCTTC	CASRGLRDRGRTYGYTF
TRBV6-5	TRBJ1-4	NA	TGTGCCAGCAGTAGTGGACAGCCTAATGAAAAACTGTTTTTT	CASSSGQPNEKLFF
TRBV6-6	TRBJ2-7	NA	TGTGCCAGCAGTCGAGGGGGGACTGGAAATTCCTACGAGCAGTACTTC	CASSRGGTGNSYEQYF
TRBV19	TRBJ1-2	TRBD1	TGTGCCAGTAGCCCCGGACAGGGGAACTATGGCTACACCTTC	CASSPGQGNYGYTF
TRBV5-1	TRBJ1-2	TRBD1	TGCGCCAGCAGCGGAGGACAGGGTTACGGCTACACCTTC	CASSGGQGYGYTF
TRBV18	TRBJ2-2	NA	TGTGCCAGCTCACCGGGGAACACCGGGGAGCTGTTTTTT	CASSPGNTGELFF
TRBV5-4	TRBJ2-1	NA	TGTGCCAGCAGCTTGTCTACAGGCTCCTACAATGAGCAGTTCTTC	CASSLSTGSYNEQFF
TRBV11-1	TRBJ1-1	NA	TGTGCCAGCAGCGGGGGAAGCCGGAACACTGAAGCTTTCTTT	CASSGGSRNTEAFF
TRBV7-9	TRBJ2-5	NA	TGTGCCAGCAGCAACCCCAGGGGGGTAGAGACCCAGTACTTC	CASSNPRGVETQYF
TRBV5-6	TRBJ2-3	NA	TGTGCCAGCAGCTTGGTGGGAGATACGCAGTATTTT	CASSLVGDTQYF
TRBV11-3	TRBJ2-7	NA	TGTGCCAGCAGCTCAAGGACGGGAAGCTCCTACGAGCAGTACTTC	CASSSRTGSSYEQYF
TRBV2	TRBJ2-7	NA	TGTGCCAGCAGCCTGTTCCCTTCCTACGAGCAGTACTTC	CASSLFPSYEQYF